Listed here are 13 T cell receptor beta chains from one sample, sequenced in a study of T cell changes during pregnancy in multiple sclerosis. TCRdb's table, derived via immunoSEQ multiplex PCR, lists solely in-frame clones and lacks some. This repertoire shows over 50,000 clones, around 90% found once; its top ten account for roughly 1.7%. The sample consisted of peripheral blood, taken in the first trimester of pregnancy. The receptor source for this set is a female donor with multiple sclerosis, enrolled in a pregnancy study.

The chain recombines TRBV10-1 with TRBJ2-1; TRBD2 matches 11 bases. Trimming at V came to 0 bases and at J to 5 bases, leaving 3 bases not matched to a gene. From germline, CDR1 is WNHNN and CDR2 SYGVQD (reference sequence). The CDR3 extends over 16 amino acids. CDR3 sequence (DNA): TGCGCCAGCAGTGAGTCTAGCGGGAGGGACCACAATGAGCAGTTCTTC. Amino acids: CASSESSGRDHNEQFF.

The rearrangement joins TRBV5-1 to TRBJ1-2; perhaps TRBD1 as D (6 bases). Trimming took 4 bases from V and 5 from J, leaving 12 bases between them. Germline-derived CDR1 and CDR2 are SGHRS and YFSETQ. The CDR3 is made up of 13 amino acids. This CDR3 reads CASSLTGSYGYTF. The CDR3 coding sequence is TGCGCCAGCAGCCTAACAGGGTCGTATGGCTACACCTTC.

V usage is TRBV2 and J usage is TRBJ2-7; D is possibly TRBD2 (6 bases). Trimming left V 4 bases short and J 4 bases short, with 8 bases between. CDR3 size: 12 residues. Germline CDR1 is SNHLY and CDR2 is FYNNEI. CDR3 sequence reads: CASSGAGYEQYF. CDR3 in DNA: TGTGCCAGCAGTGGTGCGGGGTACGAGCAGTACTTC.

A remark on this clone: Other DNA sequences in this specimen translate into the identical CDR3. The chain recombines TRBV5-1 with TRBJ1-1, with 9 bases lining up with TRBD1. Germline V CDR1 and CDR2: SGHRS, YFSETQ. V trimming: 0 bases; J trimming: 1 base; junction bases outside the gene matches: 1. The CDR3 is made up of 15 amino acids. CDR3 coding DNA: TGCGCCAGCAGCTTGGTGACAGGGGGGAACACTGAAGCTTTCTTT. This translates into CASSLVTGGNTEAFF. Full variable domain (missing parts from reference TRBV5-1 and TRBJ1-1): KAGVTQTPRYLIKTRGQQVTLSCSPISGHRSVSWYQQTPGQGLQFLFEYFSETQRNKGNFPGRFSGRQFSNSRSEMNVSTLELGDSALYLCASSLVTGGNTEAFFGQGTRLTVV.

The V call is TRBV7-2, the J call TRBJ2-7; a weak D match, TRBD2 (6 bases). CDR1 is SGHTA, CDR2 FQGNSA, per germline. The CDR3 length is 14 residues. Trimming took off 4 bases at V and 3 bases at J, with 13 bases between the two ends. CDR3 amino acids: CASSYRDSFYEQYF. DNA for the CDR3: TGTGCCAGCAGCTACCGGGACTCTTTCTACGAGCAGTACTTC.

The chain links TRBV10-3 to TRBJ2-3; 9 nucleotides line up with TRBD2. This CDR3 is 13 amino acids long. The ends lost 11 bases at V and 1 base at J; junction bases unmatched: 4. Germline CDR1 is ENHRY and CDR2 is SYGVKD. The CDR3 protein is CAVRTSGTDTQYF. The CDR3 DNA reads as TGTGCCGTCCGGACTAGCGGCACAGATACGCAGTATTTT.

The CDR3 spells CASSLAGRSTTEAFF. CDR3 bases: TGTGCCAGCAGTTTAGCGGGCAGGAGTACGACTGAAGCTTTCTTT. The chain couples TRBV27 to TRBJ1-1, with unresolved D. CDR1 MNHEY and CDR2 SMNVEV come from the germline V gene (reference sequence). This CDR3 is 15 amino acids long. V was shortened by 2 bases and J by 5 bases, with 15 bases between the two germline ends.

This clone was seen a handful of times. The genes are TRBV27 and TRBJ2-7; 8 bases fit TRBD1. The germline V gene has CDR1 MNHEY and CDR2 SMNVEV (reference sequence). Trimming removed 6 bases from V and 2 bases from J; junction bases left unmatched: 12. The CDR3 spans 16 residues. The CDR3 DNA sequence: TGTGCCAGCAGCAGACGCTTTTGGGACAGGCCCTACGAGCAGTACTTC. Its translation: CASSRRFWDRPYEQYF.

V is TRBV5-8 and J is TRBJ1-5, with 8 bases that match TRBD1. Trimming removed 3 bases from V and 3 bases from J; junction bases left unmatched: 11. The CDR3 loop spans 17 amino acids. CDR1 is SGHTS, CDR2 YDEGEE, per germline. The CDR3 reads CASSSAWTGTNNQPQHF. The CDR3 DNA follows: TGTGCCAGCAGCTCAGCTTGGACAGGGACAAACAATCAGCCCCAGCATTTT.

This clone was seen a single time. The CDR3 bases are TGTGCCAGCAGACTCCTAGCGTCAGTCTACAATGAGCAGTTCTTC. Translated: CASRLLASVYNEQFF. The chain has TRBV6-1 and TRBJ2-1, with D possibly matching TRBD2 (6 bases). The CDR3 runs 15 residues. With 6 bases removed from V and 3 bases from J, the gap between germline ends came to 15 bases. Germline V gene sequence: CDR1 MNHNS, CDR2 SASEGT.

In this sample, this clone turned up once. This chain uses TRBV6-6 with TRBJ2-5, with 12 bases identical to TRBD2. With 6 bases clipped from V and 5 bases from J, the junction kept 4 bases outside the gene matches. The CDR3 has 14 residues. The germline gives CDR1 MNHNY, CDR2 SVGAGI (reference sequence). The CDR3 DNA follows: TGTGCCAGCAGCCTGACTAGCGGGAGTGAGACCCAGTACTTC. Protein: CASSLTSGSETQYF.

This rearrangement joins TRBV28 to TRBJ2-5; TRBD1 matches at 8 bases. Per the germline V gene, CDR1 is MDHEN and CDR2 is SYDVKM. This CDR3 contains 15 residues. V was pared by 5 bases and J by 2 bases, with 7 bases of the junction left unmatched. The DNA of the CDR3 is TGTGCCAGCAGTCCTGGACAGGGACCACAAGAGACCCAGTACTTC. This gives the protein CASSPGQGPQETQYF.

The chain joins TRBV21-1 to TRBJ1-1; the tabulated D call, TRBD1, remains unverified against the DNA. TRBV21-1 is termed a pseudogene. The CDR3 length is 15 residues. The CDR3: CASSIPATVNTEAFF. CDR3 nucleotide sequence: TGTGCCAGCAGCATTCCCGCGACAGTCAACACTGAAGCTTTCTTT.